The 20 T cell receptor beta chains given below trace back to one sample, sequenced in a study of blood T cell repertoires in COVID-19. Assay: immunoSEQ multiplex PCR; the TCRdb copy retains only in-frame clones and omits some. Among about 77,000 clones listed, less than 85% were seen once. Sample: peripheral blood. These receptors all stem from a man aged 70 or older with active or convalescent COVID-19.

CDR3 protein: CSAFKTYEQYF. The DNA of the CDR3 is TGCAGTGCTTTCAAAACCTACGAGCAGTACTTC. The chain employs TRBV20-1 and TRBJ2-7; D remains unclear. V lost 5 bases and J 2 bases, leaving 7 bases between the germline ends. The V gene's germline CDR1 is DFQATT and CDR2 SNEGSKA (reference sequence). This CDR3 is 11 amino acids long.

The CDR3 region is CAYKPGGDGPYNEQFF. The CDR3 bases are TGTGCCTATAAGCCGGGAGGGGACGGGCCCTACAATGAGCAGTTCTTC. This chain connects TRBV7-9 to TRBJ2-1; TRBD2 matches at 8 bases. The length of the CDR3 is 16 residues. In germline, CDR1 is SEHNR, CDR2 FQNEAQ (reference sequence). Trimming at V came to 11 bases and at J to 2 bases, leaving 14 bases not matched to a gene.

Note on this clone: One end of the junction is discordant with germline, which a read error may explain. The rearrangement links TRBV6-6 to TRBJ1-2, with D uncertain. The V gene's germline CDR1 is MNHNY and CDR2 SVGAGI (reference sequence). CDR3 length: 14 residues. The CDR3 reads CASIYHDSDYGYTF. The CDR3 nucleotides read TGTGCCAGCATTTACCACGACTCTGACTATGGCTACACCTTC.

This clone was seen once. The chain links TRBV7-9 to TRBJ2-7, with a tentative D call TRBD1 (5 bases). Trimming removed 5 bases from V and 2 bases from J, with 16 bases in between. Germline V gene lookup returns CDR1 SEHNR and CDR2 FQNEAQ (reference sequence). The CDR3 runs to 15 residues. The CDR3 DNA sequence: TGTGCCAGCAGCGCACATGCTAGGGGTCCCTACGAGCAGTACTTC. This gives the protein CASSAHARGPYEQYF. The variable domain in full, with the rest retrieved from reference TRBV7-9 and TRBJ2-7, is DTGVSQNPRHKITKRGQNVTFRCDPISEHNRLYWYRQTLGQGPEFLTYFQNEAQLEKSRLLSDRFSAERPKGSFSTLEIQRTEQGDSAMYLCASSAHARGPYEQYFGPGTRLTVT.

The chain employs TRBV11-2 and TRBJ2-2; 7 bases line up with TRBD1. Trimming at V came to 7 bases and at J to 5 bases, leaving 7 bases not matched to a gene. This CDR3 contains 14 residues. From germline, CDR1 is SGHAT and CDR2 FQNNGV. This CDR3 is CASKLTGATGELFF. CDR3 DNA sequence: TGTGCCAGCAAATTAACAGGGGCTACCGGGGAGCTGTTTTTT.

This chain uses TRBV18 with TRBJ2-2, with 8 bases identical to TRBD1. Germline assignment: CDR1 KGHSH and CDR2 LQKENI. Trimming removed 3 bases from V and 8 bases from J; junction bases left unmatched: 8. This CDR3 spans 15 amino acids. CDR3 region: CASSPAGTGLGELFF. CDR3 bases: TGTGCCAGCTCACCGGCCGGGACAGGTTTAGGGGAGCTGTTTTTT.

The rearrangement uses TRBV6-6 and TRBJ1-5; TRBD1 matches at 9 bases. Trimming removed 6 bases from V and 9 bases from J; junction bases left unmatched: 6. Germline V gives CDR1 MNHNY, CDR2 SVGAGI (reference sequence). The CDR3 has 13 residues. The CDR3 is CASRHRGRVPQHF. In DNA form, the CDR3 reads TGTGCCAGCAGGCACAGGGGGCGAGTGCCCCAGCATTTT.

The chain carries TRBV5-4 and TRBJ2-1, with 7 bases lining up with TRBD2. The CDR3 covers 12 residues. The V gene's germline CDR1 is SGHNT and CDR2 YYREEE (reference sequence). Trimming took 0 bases from V and 10 from J; bases not matched to a gene: 1. This chain's CDR3 is CASSLAGGEQFF. CDR3 nucleotide sequence: TGTGCCAGCAGCTTGGCCGGGGGGGAGCAGTTCTTC.

The chain is built from TRBV6-5 and TRBJ2-7; 9 positions agree with TRBD1. V shed 6 bases, J shed 6 bases, and the junction held 9 bases outside the gene matches. The germline V gene has CDR1 MNHEY and CDR2 SVGAGI. The CDR3 is made up of 14 amino acids. CDR3 loop: CASRRDRDFSEQYF. The CDR3 DNA sequence: TGTGCCAGCAGGAGGGACAGGGATTTTTCCGAGCAGTACTTC.

This chain joins TRBV6-5 and TRBJ2-2; tentatively, D is TRBD2 (6 bases). Germline CDR1 MNHEY, CDR2 SVGAGI. The CDR3 totals 14 residues. Trimming removed 7 bases from V and 1 base from J, with 10 bases in between. CDR3: CASNYGGNTGELFF. The CDR3 nucleotides read TGTGCCAGCAACTACGGGGGGAACACCGGGGAGCTGTTTTTT.

This clone has just a few counts. The rearrangement uses TRBV5-1 and TRBJ1-3, with D uncertain. Germline V lookup: CDR1 SGHRS, CDR2 YFSETQ. Trimming took 3 bases from V and 0 from J, leaving 7 bases between them. The CDR3 contains 14 residues. The CDR3 spells CASSYGDSGNTIYF. The CDR3 nucleotides read TGCGCCAGCAGCTACGGAGACTCTGGAAACACCATATATTTT.

The chain joins TRBV12-3 or TRBV12-4 to TRBJ1-2; 9 bases fit TRBD1. Trimming removed 6 bases from V and 5 bases from J; junction bases left unmatched: 4. The CDR3 extends over 13 amino acids. The CDR3 DNA follows: TGTGCCAGCAGGGGGACAGGGAGGTATGGCTACACCTTC. This gives the protein CASRGTGRYGYTF.

This chain links TRBV5-1 with TRBJ2-2; TRBD2 matches 10 bases. Germline CDR1 is SGHRS and CDR2 is YFSETQ. The junction had 2 bases not matched to a gene; V was cut back by 0 bases and J by 6 bases. The CDR3 consists of 15 residues. DNA of the CDR3: TGCGCCAGCAGCTTGGCTACTAGCGGGGCCGGGGAGCTGTTTTTT. Translation gives CASSLATSGAGELFF.

This clone was seen a handful of times. The rearrangement links TRBV10-3 to TRBJ2-7, with D possibly TRBD1 on 5 matching bases. CDR1 ENHRY and CDR2 SYGVKD come from the germline V gene. The V end lost 2 bases, the J end lost 2 bases, and 10 bases lay between the germline ends. This CDR3 has 14 residues. The CDR3 DNA reads as TGTGCCATCAGTGAGGTGACAGATCCCTACGAGCAGTACTTC. Amino acid sequence: CAISEVTDPYEQYF.

The rearrangement uses TRBV9 and TRBJ1-1; D call uncertain. Germline V CDR1 and CDR2: SGDLS, YYNGEE. Trimming pared 0 bases from V and 2 bases from J, leaving 14 bases between. CDR3 size: 16 residues. CDR3 nucleotide sequence: TGTGCCAGCAGCGTAGGAATCGTAGAGGGCAACACTGAAGCTTTCTTT. This encodes CASSVGIVEGNTEAFF.

The chain joins TRBV24-1 to TRBJ2-5; TRBD1 agrees at 9 bases. CDR3 length: 17 amino acids. V shed 3 bases, J shed 4 bases, and the junction held 11 bases outside the gene matches. Germline CDR1 and CDR2: KGHDR and SFDVKD. Here the CDR3 DNA reads TGTGCCACCAGTGATGGGGGACAGGGTCGTGGTGGAGAGACCCAGTACTTC. Its translation is CATSDGGQGRGGETQYF.

V gene TRBV12-5 combines with J gene TRBJ2-3; TRBD2 might be the D (5 bases). The CDR3 runs 13 residues. Germline V gives CDR1 LGHNT, CDR2 FRNRAP. V shed 6 bases and J shed 0 bases, with 7 bases lying between them. The CDR3 nucleotides read TGTGCTAGTGGCGGCGGGAGCACAGATACGCAGTATTTT. Translated: CASGGGSTDTQYF.

The CDR3 DNA follows: TGCGCCAGCAGCCTGGAAGGGGAGGGAGTAACAGATACGCAGTATTTT. Amino acid sequence: CASSLEGEGVTDTQYF. The chain couples TRBV5-1 to TRBJ2-3; 7 positions match TRBD2. V lost 4 bases to trimming and J lost 3 bases; unmatched junction nucleotides: 11. Germline V lookup: CDR1 SGHRS, CDR2 YFSETQ. This CDR3 has 16 residues.

J is TRBJ2-5 and V is TRBV25-1; the D gene is possibly TRBD2 (6 bases). The CDR3 is made up of 15 amino acids. V was cut by 4 bases and J by 4 bases, with 16 bases left in between. Germline V CDR1 and CDR2: MGHDK, SYGVNS. For the CDR3, the DNA is TGTGCCAGCAGTGGACTTGGCTTGGGGGGAGAGACCCAGTACTTC. The encoded protein is CASSGLGLGGETQYF.

This chain joins TRBV18 and TRBJ1-2; possible D gene TRBD1, 6 bases. The CDR3 totals 15 residues. From germline, CDR1 is KGHSH and CDR2 LQKENI. Trimming removed 3 bases at V and 2 bases at J, with 13 bases between. The CDR3 protein is CASSPGQTTNYGYTF. In DNA form, the CDR3 reads TGTGCCAGCTCACCTGGACAGACTACCAACTATGGCTACACCTTC.